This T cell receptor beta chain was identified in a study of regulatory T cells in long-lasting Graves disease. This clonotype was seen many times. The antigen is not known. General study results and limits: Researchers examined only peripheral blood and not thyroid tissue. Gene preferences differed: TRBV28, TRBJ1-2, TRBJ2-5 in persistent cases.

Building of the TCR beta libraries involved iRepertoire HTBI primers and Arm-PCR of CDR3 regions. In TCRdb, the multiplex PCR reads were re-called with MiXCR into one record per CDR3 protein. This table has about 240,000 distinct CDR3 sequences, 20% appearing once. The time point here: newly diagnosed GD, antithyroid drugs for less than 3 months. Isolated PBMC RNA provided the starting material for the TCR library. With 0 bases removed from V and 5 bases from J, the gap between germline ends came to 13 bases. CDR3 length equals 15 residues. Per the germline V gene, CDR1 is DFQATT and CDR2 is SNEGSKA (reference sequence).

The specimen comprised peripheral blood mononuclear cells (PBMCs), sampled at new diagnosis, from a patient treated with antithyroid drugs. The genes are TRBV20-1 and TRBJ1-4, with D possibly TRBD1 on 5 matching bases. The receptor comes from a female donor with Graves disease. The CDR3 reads CSARDGAGKNEKLFF. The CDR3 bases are TGCAGTGCTAGAGATGGGGCAGGGAAAAATGAAAAACTGTTTTTT.